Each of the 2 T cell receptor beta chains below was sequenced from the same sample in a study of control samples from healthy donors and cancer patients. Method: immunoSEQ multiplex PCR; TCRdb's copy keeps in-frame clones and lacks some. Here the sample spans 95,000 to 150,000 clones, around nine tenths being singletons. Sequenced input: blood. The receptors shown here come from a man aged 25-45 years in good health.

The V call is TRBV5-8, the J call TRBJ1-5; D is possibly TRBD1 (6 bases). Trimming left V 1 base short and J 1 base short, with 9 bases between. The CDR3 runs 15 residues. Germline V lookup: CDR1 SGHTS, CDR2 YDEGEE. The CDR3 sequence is CASSLTQGSNQPQHF. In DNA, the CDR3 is TGTGCCAGCAGCTTGACCCAGGGGAGCAATCAGCCCCAGCATTTT.

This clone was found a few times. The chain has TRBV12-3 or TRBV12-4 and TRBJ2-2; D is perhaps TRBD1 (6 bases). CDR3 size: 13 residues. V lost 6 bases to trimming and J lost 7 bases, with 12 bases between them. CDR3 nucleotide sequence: TGTGCCAGCAGGGGACCAGGGGTCGGGGAGCTGTTTTTT. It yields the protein CASRGPGVGELFF.